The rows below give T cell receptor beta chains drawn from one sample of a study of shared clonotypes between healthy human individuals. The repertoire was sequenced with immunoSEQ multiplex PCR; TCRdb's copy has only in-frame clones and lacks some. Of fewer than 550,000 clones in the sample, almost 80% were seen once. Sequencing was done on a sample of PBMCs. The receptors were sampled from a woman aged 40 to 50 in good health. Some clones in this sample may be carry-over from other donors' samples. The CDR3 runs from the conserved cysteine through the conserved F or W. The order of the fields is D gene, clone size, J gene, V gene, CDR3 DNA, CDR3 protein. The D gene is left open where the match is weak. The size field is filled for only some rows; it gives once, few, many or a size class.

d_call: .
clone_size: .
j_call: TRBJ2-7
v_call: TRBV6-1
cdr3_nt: TGTGCCAGCACCTCTGGGACGGATTACTACGAGCAGTACTTC
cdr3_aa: CASTSGTDYYEQYF

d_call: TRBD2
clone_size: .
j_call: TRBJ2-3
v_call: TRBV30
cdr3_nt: TGTGCCTGGAGTGTAAAACTAGCGGGGGCAGATACGCAGTATTTT
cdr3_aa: CAWSVKLAGADTQYF

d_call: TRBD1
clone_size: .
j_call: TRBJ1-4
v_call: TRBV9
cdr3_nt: TGTGCCAGCAGTCTTGGGACAGGGTGGGAAAAACTGTTTTTT
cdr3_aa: CASSLGTGWEKLFF

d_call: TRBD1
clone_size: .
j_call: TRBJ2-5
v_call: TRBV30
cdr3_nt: TGTGCCTGGAGCGACAGGGGGCTGTTACAAGAGACCCAGTACTTC
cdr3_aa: CAWSDRGLLQETQYF

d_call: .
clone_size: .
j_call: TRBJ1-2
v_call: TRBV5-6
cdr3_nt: TGTGCCAGCAGCTTGGGACAACCGGACTATGGCTACACCTTC
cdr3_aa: CASSLGQPDYGYTF

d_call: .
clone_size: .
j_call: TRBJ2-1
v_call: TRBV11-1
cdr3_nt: TGTGCCAGCAGCTTAGGGCAGAACCCCTACAATGAGCAGTTCTTC
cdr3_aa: CASSLGQNPYNEQFF

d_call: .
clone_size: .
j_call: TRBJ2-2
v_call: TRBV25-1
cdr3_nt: TGTGCCAGCAGAAACCTTATGGAGGAGCTGTTTTTT
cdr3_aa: CASRNLMEELFF

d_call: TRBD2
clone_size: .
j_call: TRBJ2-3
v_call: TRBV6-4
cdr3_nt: TGTGCCAGCAGTGAAAAAGGTACTAGCGGCACAGATACGCAGTATTTT
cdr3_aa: CASSEKGTSGTDTQYF

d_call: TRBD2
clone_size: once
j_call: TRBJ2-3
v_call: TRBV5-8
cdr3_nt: TGTGCCAGCAGCTTGGAGGTGGGGACTAGCGGAAGCGGGCAGTATTTT
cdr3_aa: CASSLEVGTSGSGQYF

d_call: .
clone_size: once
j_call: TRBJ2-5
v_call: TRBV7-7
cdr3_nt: TGTGCTAGCAGCTTAGTACCTGTCCGGTATCAAGAGACCCAGTACTTC
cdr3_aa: CASSLVPVRYQETQYF

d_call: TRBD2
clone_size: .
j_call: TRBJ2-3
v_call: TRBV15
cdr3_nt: TGTGCCACCAGTGGAGTACTAGCGGGACTACGCACAGATACGCAGTATTTT
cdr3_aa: CATSGVLAGLRTDTQYF

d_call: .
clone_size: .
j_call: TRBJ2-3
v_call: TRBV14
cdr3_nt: TGTGCCAGCAGCCAAGATTTGGGGCCCGATACGCAGTATTTT
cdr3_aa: CASSQDLGPDTQYF

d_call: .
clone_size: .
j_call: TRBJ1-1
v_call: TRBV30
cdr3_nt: TGTGCCTGGAGTGTTAGGCGCTCGGGGGGAGCTTTCTTT
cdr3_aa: CAWSVRRSGGAFF

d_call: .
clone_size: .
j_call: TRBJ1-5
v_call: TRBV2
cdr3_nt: TGTGCCAGCAGTCTAAGATCAGGGGGCAATCAGCCCCAGCATTTT
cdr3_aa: CASSLRSGGNQPQHF

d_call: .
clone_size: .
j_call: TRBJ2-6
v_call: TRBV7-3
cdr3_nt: TGTGCCAGTGGGGACCCCTGGGTCTCTGGGGCCAACGTCCTGACTTTC
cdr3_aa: CASGDPWVSGANVLTF

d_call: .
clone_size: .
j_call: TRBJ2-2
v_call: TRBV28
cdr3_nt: TGTGCCAGCAGAACTAGAACCGGGGAGCTGTTTTTT
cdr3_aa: CASRTRTGELFF

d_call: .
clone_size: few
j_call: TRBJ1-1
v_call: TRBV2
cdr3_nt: TGTGCCAGCAGTGATGGGCCTTCAGGGTTGATCTTCTTT
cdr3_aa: CASSDGPSGLIFF

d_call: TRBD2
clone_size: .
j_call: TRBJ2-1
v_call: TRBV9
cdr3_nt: TGTGCCAGCAGCGTAGGTAATAGCGGGAGTCCGGATGAGCAGTTCTTC
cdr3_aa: CASSVGNSGSPDEQFF

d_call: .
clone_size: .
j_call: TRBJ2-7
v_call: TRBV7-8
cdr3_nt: TGTGCCAGCAGCTTCGGAGCGAGGGTGGGGGAGCAGTACTTC
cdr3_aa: CASSFGARVGEQYF

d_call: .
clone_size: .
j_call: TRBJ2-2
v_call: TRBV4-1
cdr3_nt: TGCGCCAGCACCCACAGGGCCCTGAACACCGGGGAGCTGTTTTTT
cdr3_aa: CASTHRALNTGELFF

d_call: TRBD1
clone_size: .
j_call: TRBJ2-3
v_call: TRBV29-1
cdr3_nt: TGCAGCGCAGCGACAGGGTGGGTGGGCACAGATACGCAGTATTTT
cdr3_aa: CSAATGWVGTDTQYF

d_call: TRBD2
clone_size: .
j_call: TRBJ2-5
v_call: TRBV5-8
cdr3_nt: TGTGCCAGCAGAAACCGACTAGCGGGAGGAGAGACCCAGTACTTC
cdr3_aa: CASRNRLAGGETQYF

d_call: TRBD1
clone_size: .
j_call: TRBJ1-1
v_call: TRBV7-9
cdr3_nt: TGTGCCAGCAGCTTAGCCCCAACAGGGGCGATCACTGAAGCTTTCTTT
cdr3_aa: CASSLAPTGAITEAFF

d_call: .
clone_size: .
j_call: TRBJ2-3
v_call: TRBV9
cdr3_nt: TGTGCCAGCAGCATCAGCGGTCCCCCCTCCACAGATACGCAGTATTTT
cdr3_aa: CASSISGPPSTDTQYF

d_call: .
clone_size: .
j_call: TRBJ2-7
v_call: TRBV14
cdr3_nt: TGTGCCAGCAGCCAAGGGGACGGCAGGGGCTACGAGCAGTACTTC
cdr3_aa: CASSQGDGRGYEQYF

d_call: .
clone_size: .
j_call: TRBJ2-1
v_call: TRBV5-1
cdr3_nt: TGCGCCAGCAGCCCAGCCCCGACTAGTTTCAATGAGCAGTTCTTC
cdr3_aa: CASSPAPTSFNEQFF

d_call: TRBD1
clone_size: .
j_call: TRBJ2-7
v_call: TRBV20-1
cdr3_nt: TGCAGTGCTAGAAGGGGGCCAGGGACGTACTTC
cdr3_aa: CSARRGPGTYF

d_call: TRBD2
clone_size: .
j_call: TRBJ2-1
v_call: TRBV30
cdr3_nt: TGTGCCTGGGTACGGGACGCGGGAGGGGTCAATGAGCAGTTCTTC
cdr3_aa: CAWVRDAGGVNEQFF

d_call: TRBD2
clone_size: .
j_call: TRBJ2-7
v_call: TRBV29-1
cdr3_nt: TGCAGCGTCCTACGCTCTAGCGGAGGCCTTTACGAGCAGTACTTC
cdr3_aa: CSVLRSSGGLYEQYF

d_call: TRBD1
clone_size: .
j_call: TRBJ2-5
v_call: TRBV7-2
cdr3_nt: TGTGCCAGCAGCCCCCGACAGGGGAGAGAGACCCAGTACTTC
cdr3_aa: CASSPRQGRETQYF

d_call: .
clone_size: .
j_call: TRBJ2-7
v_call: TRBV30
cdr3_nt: TGTGCCCATAACAAGTTTGGGACCTACGAGCAGTACTTC
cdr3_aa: CAHNKFGTYEQYF

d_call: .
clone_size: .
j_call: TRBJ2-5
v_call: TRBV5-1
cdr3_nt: TGCGCCAGCAGCTTGGAAGCAGGGCAAGAGACCCAGTACTTC
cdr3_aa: CASSLEAGQETQYF

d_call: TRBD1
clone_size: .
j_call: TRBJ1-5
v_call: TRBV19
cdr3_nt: TGTGCCAGTAGCGCAACAGGGGGCGAGCAGCCCCAGCATTTT
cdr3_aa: CASSATGGEQPQHF

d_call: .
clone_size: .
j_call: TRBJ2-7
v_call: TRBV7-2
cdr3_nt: TGTGCCAGCAGCTCCGCGGGGACTCCCCCTTTCGAGCAGTACTTC
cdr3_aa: CASSSAGTPPFEQYF

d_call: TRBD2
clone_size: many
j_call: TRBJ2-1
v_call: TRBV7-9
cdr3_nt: TGTGCCAGCAGCCTCTCGACTAGCGGGAGCTACAATGAGCAGTTCTTC
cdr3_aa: CASSLSTSGSYNEQFF

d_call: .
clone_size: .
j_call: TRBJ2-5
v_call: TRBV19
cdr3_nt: TGTGCCAGTAGTACCCTCCGGGGTACGGGGGAGACCCAGTACTTC
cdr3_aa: CASSTLRGTGETQYF

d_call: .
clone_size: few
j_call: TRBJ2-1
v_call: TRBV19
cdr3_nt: TGTGCCAGTAGTAAGACAGCATCCTACAATGAGCAGTTCTTC
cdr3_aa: CASSKTASYNEQFF

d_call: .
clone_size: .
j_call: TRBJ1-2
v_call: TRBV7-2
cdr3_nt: TGTGCCAGCAGCTTAGCCAGCGGGGATTATGGCTACACCTTC
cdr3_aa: CASSLASGDYGYTF

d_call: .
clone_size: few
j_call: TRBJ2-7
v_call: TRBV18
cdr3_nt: TGTGCCAGCTCACCCGGGGATCCCTACGAGCAGTACTTC
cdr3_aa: CASSPGDPYEQYF

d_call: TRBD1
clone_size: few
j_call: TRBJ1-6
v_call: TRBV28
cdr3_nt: TGTGCCAGCAGTGTCCTGGACAGGGATAATTCACCCCTCCACTTT
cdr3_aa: CASSVLDRDNSPLHF

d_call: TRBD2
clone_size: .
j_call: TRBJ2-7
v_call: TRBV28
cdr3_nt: TGTGCCAGCAGACCTAGCGGAGAGGGTTACGAGCAGTACTTC
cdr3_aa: CASRPSGEGYEQYF

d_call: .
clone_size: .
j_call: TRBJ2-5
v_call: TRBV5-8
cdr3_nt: TGTGCCAGCAGCTCCCGCTGGGGACGGGAGACCCAGTACTTC
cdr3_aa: CASSSRWGRETQYF

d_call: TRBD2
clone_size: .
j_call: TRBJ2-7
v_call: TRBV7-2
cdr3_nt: TGTGCCAGCAGCATTGATAGCGGGTCCTCCTACGAGCAGTACTTC
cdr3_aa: CASSIDSGSSYEQYF

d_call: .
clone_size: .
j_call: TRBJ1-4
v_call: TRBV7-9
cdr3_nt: TGTGCCAGCAGCTTCCCTCAAAAAGGAGAAAAACTGTTTTTT
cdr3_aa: CASSFPQKGEKLFF

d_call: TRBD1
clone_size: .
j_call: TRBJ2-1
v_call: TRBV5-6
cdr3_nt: TGTGCCAGCAGACAGGGGATTGGGGGCAATGAGCAGTTCTTC
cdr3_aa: CASRQGIGGNEQFF

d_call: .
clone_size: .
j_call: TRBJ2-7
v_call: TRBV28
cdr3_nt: TGTGCCAGCAGTTTACCACCGGGCCCCTACGAGCAGTACTTC
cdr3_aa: CASSLPPGPYEQYF

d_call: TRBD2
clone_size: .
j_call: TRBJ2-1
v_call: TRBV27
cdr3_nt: TGTGCCAGCAGTTTATCGATAATGGAGGCGGGAGGGATCTACAATGAGCAGTTCTTC
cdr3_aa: CASSLSIMEAGGIYNEQFF

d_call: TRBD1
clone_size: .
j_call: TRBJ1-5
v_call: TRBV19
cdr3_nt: TGTGCCAGTAGTACAGGACAGGGATACCAGCCCCAGCATTTT
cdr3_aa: CASSTGQGYQPQHF

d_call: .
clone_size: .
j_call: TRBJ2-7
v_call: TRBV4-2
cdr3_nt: TGTGCCAGCAGCCAAGCGGGGGCCTACGAGCAGTACTTC
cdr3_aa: CASSQAGAYEQYF

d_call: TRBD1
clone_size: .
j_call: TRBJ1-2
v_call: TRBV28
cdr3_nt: TGTGCCAGCAGTTTGATGGGACAGGTCTATGGCTACACCTTC
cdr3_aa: CASSLMGQVYGYTF

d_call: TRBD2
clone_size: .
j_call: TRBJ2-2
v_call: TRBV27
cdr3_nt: TGTGCCAGCAGTTTATTTGGGGTTAGGGCGGGAGGATTATCCGGGGAGCTGTTTTTT
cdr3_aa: CASSLFGVRAGGLSGELFF

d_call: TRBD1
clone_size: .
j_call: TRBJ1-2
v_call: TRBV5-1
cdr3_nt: TGCGCCAGCAGCTTGGAGGCAGGGGGATCTTTGTATGGCTACACCTTC
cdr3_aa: CASSLEAGGSLYGYTF